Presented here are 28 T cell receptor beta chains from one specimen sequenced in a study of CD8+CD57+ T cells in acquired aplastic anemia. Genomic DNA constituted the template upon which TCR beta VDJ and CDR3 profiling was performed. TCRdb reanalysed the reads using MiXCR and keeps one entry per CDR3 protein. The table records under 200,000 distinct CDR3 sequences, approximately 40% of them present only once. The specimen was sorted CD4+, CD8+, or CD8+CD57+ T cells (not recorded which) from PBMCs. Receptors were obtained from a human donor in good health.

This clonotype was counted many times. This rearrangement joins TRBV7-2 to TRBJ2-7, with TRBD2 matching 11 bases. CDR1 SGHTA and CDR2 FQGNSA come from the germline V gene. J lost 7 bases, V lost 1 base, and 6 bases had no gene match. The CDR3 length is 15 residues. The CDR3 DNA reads TGTGCCAGCAGCTTAGGTAGCGGGGGGGCACGTGAGCAGTACTTC. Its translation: CASSLGSGGAREQYF.

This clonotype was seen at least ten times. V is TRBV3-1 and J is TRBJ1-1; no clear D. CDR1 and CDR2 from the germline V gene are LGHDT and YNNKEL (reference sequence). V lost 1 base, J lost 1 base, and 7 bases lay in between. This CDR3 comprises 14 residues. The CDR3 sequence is CASSQVFTNTEAFF. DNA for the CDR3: TGTGCCAGCAGCCAAGTCTTCACGAACACTGAAGCTTTCTTT.

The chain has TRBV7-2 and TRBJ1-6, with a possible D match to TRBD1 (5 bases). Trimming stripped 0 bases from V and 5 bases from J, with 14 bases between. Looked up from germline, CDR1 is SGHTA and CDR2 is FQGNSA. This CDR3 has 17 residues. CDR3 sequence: CASSLATGARNNSPLHF. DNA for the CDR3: TGTGCCAGCAGCTTAGCGACTGGGGCCCGAAATAATTCACCCCTCCACTTT.

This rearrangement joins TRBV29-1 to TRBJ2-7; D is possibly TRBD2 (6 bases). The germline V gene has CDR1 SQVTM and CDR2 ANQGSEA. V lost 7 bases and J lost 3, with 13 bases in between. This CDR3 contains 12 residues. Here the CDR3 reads CSASPGDYEQYF. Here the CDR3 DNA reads TGCAGCGCTTCTCCGGGGGACTACGAGCAGTACTTC.

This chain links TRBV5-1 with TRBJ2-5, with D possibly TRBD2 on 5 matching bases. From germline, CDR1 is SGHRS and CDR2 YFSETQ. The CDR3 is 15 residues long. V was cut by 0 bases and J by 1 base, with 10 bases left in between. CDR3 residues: CASSLGLTLQETQYF. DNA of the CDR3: TGCGCCAGCAGCTTGGGACTAACTCTCCAAGAGACCCAGTACTTC.

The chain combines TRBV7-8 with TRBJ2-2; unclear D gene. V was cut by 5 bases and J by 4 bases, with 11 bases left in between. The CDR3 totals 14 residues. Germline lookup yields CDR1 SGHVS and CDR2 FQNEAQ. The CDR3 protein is CASSRVRATGELFF. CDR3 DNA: TGTGCCAGCAGCCGGGTTAGGGCCACCGGGGAGCTGTTTTTT.

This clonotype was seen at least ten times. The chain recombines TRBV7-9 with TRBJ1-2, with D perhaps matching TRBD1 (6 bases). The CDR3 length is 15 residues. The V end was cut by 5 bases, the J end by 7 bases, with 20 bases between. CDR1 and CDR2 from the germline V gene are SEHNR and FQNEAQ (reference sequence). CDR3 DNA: TGTGCCAGCAGCCAGGGTCAGGGGCCCCCACTTGGCTACACCTTC. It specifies CASSQGQGPPLGYTF.

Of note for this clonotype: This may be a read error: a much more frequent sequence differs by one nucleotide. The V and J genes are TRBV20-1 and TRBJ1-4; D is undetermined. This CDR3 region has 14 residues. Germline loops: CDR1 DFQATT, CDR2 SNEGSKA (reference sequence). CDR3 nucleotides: TGCAGTGCTAACAAGCCGGGGTACTTTGAAAGACTGTTTTTT. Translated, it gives CSANKPGYFERLFF.

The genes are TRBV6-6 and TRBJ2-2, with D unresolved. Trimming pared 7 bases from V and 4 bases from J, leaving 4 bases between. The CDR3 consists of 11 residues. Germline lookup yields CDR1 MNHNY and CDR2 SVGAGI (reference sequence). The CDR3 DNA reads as TGTGCCAGCACGAGCACCGGGGAGCTGTTTTTT. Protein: CASTSTGELFF.

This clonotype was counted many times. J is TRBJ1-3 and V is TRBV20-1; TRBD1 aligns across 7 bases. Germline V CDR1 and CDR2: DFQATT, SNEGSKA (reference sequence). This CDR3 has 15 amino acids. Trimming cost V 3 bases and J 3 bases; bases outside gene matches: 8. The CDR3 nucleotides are TGCAGTGCTAGGGAGACAGGGAGTGGTGGAAACACCATATATTTT. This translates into CSARETGSGGNTIYF.

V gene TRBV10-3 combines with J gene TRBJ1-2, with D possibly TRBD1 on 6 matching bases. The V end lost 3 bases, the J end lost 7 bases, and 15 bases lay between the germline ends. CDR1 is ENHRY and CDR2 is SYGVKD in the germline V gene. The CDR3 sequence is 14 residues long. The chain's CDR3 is CAISEGDRSRGYTF. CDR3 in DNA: TGTGCCATCAGTGAAGGAGACAGGAGCCGTGGCTACACCTTC.

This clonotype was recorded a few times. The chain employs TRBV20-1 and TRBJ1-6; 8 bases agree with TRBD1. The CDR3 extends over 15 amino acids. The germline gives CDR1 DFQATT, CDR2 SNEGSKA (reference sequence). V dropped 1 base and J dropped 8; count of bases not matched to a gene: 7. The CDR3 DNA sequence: TGCAGTGCTAGAGCCCAGGGGACAGGAGATTCACCCCTCCACTTT. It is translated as CSARAQGTGDSPLHF.

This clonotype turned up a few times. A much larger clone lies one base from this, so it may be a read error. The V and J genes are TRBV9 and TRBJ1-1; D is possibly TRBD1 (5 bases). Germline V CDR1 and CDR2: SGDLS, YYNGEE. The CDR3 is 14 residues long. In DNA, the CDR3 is TGTGCCAGCAGAGGGGACCGAATGAACACTGGAGCTTTCTTT. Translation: CASRGDRMNTGAFF.

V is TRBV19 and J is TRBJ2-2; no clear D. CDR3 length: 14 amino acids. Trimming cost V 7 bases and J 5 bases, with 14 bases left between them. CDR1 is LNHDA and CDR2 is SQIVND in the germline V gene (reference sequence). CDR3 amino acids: CASIGQLRTGELFF. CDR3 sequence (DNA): TGTGCCAGTATTGGCCAGCTTAGGACCGGGGAGCTGTTTTTT.

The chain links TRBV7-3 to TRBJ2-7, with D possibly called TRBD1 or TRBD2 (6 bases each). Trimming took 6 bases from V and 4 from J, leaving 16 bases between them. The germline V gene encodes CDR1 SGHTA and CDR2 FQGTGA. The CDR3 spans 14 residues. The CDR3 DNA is TGTGCCAGCAGACGGGACACCGGAGGGTACGAGCAGTACTTC. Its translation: CASRRDTGGYEQYF.

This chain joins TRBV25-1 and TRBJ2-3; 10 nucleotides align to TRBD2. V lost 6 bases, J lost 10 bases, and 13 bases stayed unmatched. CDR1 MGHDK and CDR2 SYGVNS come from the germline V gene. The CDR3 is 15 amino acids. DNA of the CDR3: TGTGCCAGCAGCGGGTCCGCTAGCGGGAGTGGGGCGCAGTATTTT. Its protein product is CASSGSASGSGAQYF.

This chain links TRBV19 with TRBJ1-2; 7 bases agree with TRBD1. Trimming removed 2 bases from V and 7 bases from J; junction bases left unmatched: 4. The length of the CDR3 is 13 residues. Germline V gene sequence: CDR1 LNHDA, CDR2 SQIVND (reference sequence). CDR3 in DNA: TGTGCCAGTAGTATAAGGGGGCAAGGTGGCTACACCTTC. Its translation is CASSIRGQGGYTF. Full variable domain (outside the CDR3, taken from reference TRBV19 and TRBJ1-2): DGGITQSPKYLFRKEGQNVTLSCEQNLNHDAMYWYRQDPGQGLRLIYYSQIVNDFQKGDIAEGYSVSREKKESFPLTVTSAQKNPTAFYLCASSIRGQGGYTFGSGTRLTVV.

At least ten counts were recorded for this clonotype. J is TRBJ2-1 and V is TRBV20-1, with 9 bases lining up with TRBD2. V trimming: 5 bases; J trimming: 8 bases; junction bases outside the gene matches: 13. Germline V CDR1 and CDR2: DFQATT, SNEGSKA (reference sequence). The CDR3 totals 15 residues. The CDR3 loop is CSAERFGTSSDEQFF. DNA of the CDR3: TGCAGTGCTGAGAGATTTGGGACTAGCTCGGATGAGCAGTTCTTC.

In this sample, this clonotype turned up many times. The CDR3 DNA follows: TGTGCCAGCAGCCCCAAGACAGGGACCTACGAGCAGTACTTC. Protein: CASSPKTGTYEQYF. The chain carries TRBV2 and TRBJ2-7, with 7 bases lining up with TRBD1. Germline values: CDR1 SNHLY, CDR2 FYNNEI. Losses at the gene ends were 6 bases for V and 2 bases for J; bases not matched to a gene: 7. This CDR3 contains 14 residues.

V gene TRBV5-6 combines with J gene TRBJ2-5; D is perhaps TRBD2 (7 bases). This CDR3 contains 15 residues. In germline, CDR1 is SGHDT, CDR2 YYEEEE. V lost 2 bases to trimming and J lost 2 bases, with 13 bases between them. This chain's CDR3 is CASSFGGRGQETQYF. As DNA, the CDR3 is TGTGCCAGCAGCTTTGGGGGGAGGGGGCAAGAGACCCAGTACTTC.

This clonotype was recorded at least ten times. The CDR3 DNA sequence: TGTGCCAGCAGTTTAGCTGGCTTCCAGCAACCCCAGCATTTT. This sequence encodes CASSLAGFQQPQHF. The V and J genes are TRBV12-3 or TRBV12-4 and TRBJ1-5, with unresolved D. The CDR3 totals 14 residues. Trimming took 0 bases from V and 10 from J, leaving 13 bases between them.

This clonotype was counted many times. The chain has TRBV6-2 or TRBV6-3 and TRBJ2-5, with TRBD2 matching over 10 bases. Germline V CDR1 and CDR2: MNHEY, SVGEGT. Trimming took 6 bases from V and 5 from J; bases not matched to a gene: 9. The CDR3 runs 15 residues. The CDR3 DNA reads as TGTGCCAGCAGGACAGCGGGGGGGCCTCAGGAGACCCAGTACTTC. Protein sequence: CASRTAGGPQETQYF.

CDR3 sequence reads: CASSLAVGLGANTEAFF. CDR3 nucleotides: TGTGCCAGCAGCTTAGCGGTCGGGTTAGGGGCGAACACTGAAGCTTTCTTT. V usage is TRBV7-6 and J usage is TRBJ1-1; tentative D call: TRBD1 (5 bases). Germline CDR1 and CDR2: SGHVS and FNYEAQ. V lost 0 bases to trimming and J lost 1 base, with 15 bases between them. This CDR3 is 17 amino acids long.

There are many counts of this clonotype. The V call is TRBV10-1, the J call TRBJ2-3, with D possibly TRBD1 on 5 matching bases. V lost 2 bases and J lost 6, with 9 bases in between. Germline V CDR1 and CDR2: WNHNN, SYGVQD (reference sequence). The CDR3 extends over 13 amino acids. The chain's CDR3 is CASSESAGDTQYF. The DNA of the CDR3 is TGCGCCAGCAGTGAGAGTGCAGGGGATACGCAGTATTTT.

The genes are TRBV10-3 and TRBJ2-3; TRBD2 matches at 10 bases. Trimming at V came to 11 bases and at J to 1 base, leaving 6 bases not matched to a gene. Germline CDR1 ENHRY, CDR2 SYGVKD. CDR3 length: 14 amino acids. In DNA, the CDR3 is TGTGCCTTATGGCTAGCGGGGGGCACAGATACGCAGTATTTT. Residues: CALWLAGGTDTQYF.

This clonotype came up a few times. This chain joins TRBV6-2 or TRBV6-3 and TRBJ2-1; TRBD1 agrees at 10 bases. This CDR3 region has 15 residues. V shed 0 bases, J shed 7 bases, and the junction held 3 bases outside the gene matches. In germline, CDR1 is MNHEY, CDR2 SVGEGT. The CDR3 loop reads CASSYSRDRGNEQFF. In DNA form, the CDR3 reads TGTGCCAGCAGTTACTCGAGGGACAGGGGAAATGAGCAGTTCTTC.

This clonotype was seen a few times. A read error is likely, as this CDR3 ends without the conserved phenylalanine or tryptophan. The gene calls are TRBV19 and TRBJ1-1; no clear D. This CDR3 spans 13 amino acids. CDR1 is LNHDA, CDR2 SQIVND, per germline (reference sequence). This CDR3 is CASGMDLGTEAFS. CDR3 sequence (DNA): TGTGCCAGTGGTATGGACCTTGGCACTGAAGCTTTCTCT.

DNA of the CDR3: TGCGCCAGCAGTGAGTCGATGGGACAGGGCTCCTACGAGCAGTACTTC. This encodes CASSESMGQGSYEQYF. The rearrangement joins TRBV10-1 to TRBJ2-7, with 9 bases aligning to TRBD1. Germline CDR1 is WNHNN and CDR2 is SYGVQD (reference sequence). With V trimmed by 0 bases and J by 0 bases, 3 bases remained unmatched. This CDR3 contains 16 residues.